These T cell receptor beta chains were read from a single sample in a study of regulatory T cells in long-lasting Graves disease. TCRdb re-derived calls from the multiplex PCR reads in MiXCR, one entry per CDR3 protein. This repertoire shows approximately 440,000 distinct CDR3 sequences, 23% found once; its top ten account for over 25%. The sequencing used peripheral blood mononuclear cells (PBMCs), collected when the disease was refractory, from a patient treated with antithyroid drugs. The source of these receptors is a female donor with Graves disease. Both conserved end residues are part of each CDR3. D genes are given only for firm matches. A clone size is listed for some rows: how often the clone was seen (once, few, many), or a class if it is expanded.

v_gene	j_gene	d_gene	abundance	CDR3nt	CDR3aa
TRBV7-2	TRBJ1-2	-	many	TGTGCCAGCAGCCCCGACTTAGGGCCTTTTGGCTACACCTTC	CASSPDLGPFGYTF
TRBV27	TRBJ2-2	TRBD2	few	TGTGCCAGCAGTACCCGCCGGACTAGCGGGAGGTCCGGGGAGCTGTTTTTT	CASSTRRTSGRSGELFF
TRBV18	TRBJ2-5	TRBD1	many	TGTGCCAGCTCGTTGACTACAGGGGACGTTCAAGAGACCCAGTACTTC	CASSLTTGDVQETQYF
TRBV7-2	TRBJ2-7	TRBD1	-	TGTGCCAGCAGCCCCGGGACAGGGGATTGGTATGGCGACGAGCAGTACTTC	CASSPGTGDWYGDEQYF
TRBV6-1	TRBJ2-2	TRBD2	few	TGTGCCAGCAGTGAAGTTATAGCGGGAAGCGGGGAGCTGTTTTTT	CASSEVIAGSGELFF
TRBV29-1	TRBJ1-1	-	-	TGCAGCGTTGATGCGGCAATGAACACTGAAGCTTTCTTT	CSVDAAMNTEAFF
TRBV2	TRBJ1-5	-	-	TGTGCCAGCAGTGATTCTATTTCAGGGAATCAGCCCCAGCATTTT	CASSDSISGNQPQHF
TRBV11-1	TRBJ1-1	-	many	TGTGCCAGCAGGTTACTTGGGGTGAACACTGAAGCTTTCTTT	CASRLLGVNTEAFF
TRBV18	TRBJ1-1	-	-	TGTGCCAGCTCACCAGGGGCGGGAATGAACACTGAAGCTTTCTTT	CASSPGAGMNTEAFF
TRBV29-1	TRBJ1-2	-	many	TGCAGCGTTGAAATAGGGGACTATGGCTACACCTTC	CSVEIGDYGYTF
TRBV10-3	TRBJ1-1	-	many	TGTGCCATCAGATTGGTGGCAGGACACACTGAAGCTTTCTTT	CAIRLVAGHTEAFF
TRBV20-1	TRBJ2-6	-	-	TGCAGTGCGCCCCGCGGGGCCAACGTCCTGACTTTC	CSAPRGANVLTF
TRBV27	TRBJ2-1	-	-	TGTGCCAGCAGACTTAGAACGAATGAGCAGTTCTTC	CASRLRTNEQFF
TRBV28	TRBJ2-3	-	once	TGTGCCAGCAGGGAGCGCCGCAGGGGTACGCAGTATTTT	CASRERRRGTQYF
TRBV20-1	TRBJ2-7	TRBD1	once	TGCAGTGCTTCCCTCCTTGGGACAGGGTTCGAGCAGTACTTC	CSASLLGTGFEQYF
TRBV3-1	TRBJ1-4	-	few	TGTGCCAGCAGCCAAGAGGGGGCACGGTGGGAAAAACTGTTTTTT	CASSQEGARWEKLFF
TRBV7-2	TRBJ2-7	TRBD2	-	TGTGCCAGCAGCTTAGGACTAGCGGTCGGGGAGCAGTACTTC	CASSLGLAVGEQYF
TRBV27	TRBJ2-7	-	-	TGTGCCAGCAGTTTTTGGGGCTCCTACGAGCAGTACTTC	CASSFWGSYEQYF
TRBV6-5	TRBJ1-4	-	few	TGTGCCAGCAGTTACAGACTTAATGAAAAACTGTTTTTT	CASSYRLNEKLFF
TRBV29-1	TRBJ2-5	-	many	TGCAGCGCGGTTTGGGCGGAAAAAGAGACCCAGTACTTC	CSAVWAEKETQYF
TRBV4-1	TRBJ2-7	TRBD1	-	TGCGCCAGCAGCCAAGCATGGACAGGGGACGAGCAGTACTTC	CASSQAWTGDEQYF
TRBV12-1	TRBJ2-7	-	few	TGTGCCAGCAGCCCCCGCGACAGCGGGAGTTCCTACGAGCAGTACTTC	CASSPRDSGSSYEQYF
TRBV9	TRBJ2-7	-	-	TGTGCCAGCAGCGTAGCTTCAACGGCACCCTACTACGAGCAGTACTTC	CASSVASTAPYYEQYF
TRBV10-3	TRBJ1-2	TRBD1	-	TGTGCCATCAGTGAGTCTGAGGGGGCGCTTGGCTACACCTTC	CAISESEGALGYTF
TRBV9	TRBJ1-2	TRBD1	-	TGTGCCAGCAGCGTAGAGGGGACAGGGTTAAACTATGGCTACACCTTC	CASSVEGTGLNYGYTF
TRBV20-1	TRBJ2-4	TRBD2	-	TGCAGTGCTAGAGATTTCGGAAGAGCGGGAGGAGGAGACATTCAGTACTTC	CSARDFGRAGGGDIQYF
TRBV12-3/TRBV12-4	TRBJ1-5	TRBD1	-	TGTGCCAGCAGTGGGCCCGGGACAGGGAGCAATCAGCCCCAGCATTTT	CASSGPGTGSNQPQHF
TRBV10-3	TRBJ2-3	-	-	TGTGCCACGCGAAAGTCAGGGGCCTCCACAGATACGCAGTATTTT	CATRKSGASTDTQYF
TRBV19	TRBJ1-2	TRBD1	-	TGTGCCAGTAGTCTACCGGGACAGGCGTACTATGGCTACACCTTC	CASSLPGQAYYGYTF